These 11 T cell receptor beta chains were all obtained from the same sample, sequenced in a study of shared clonotypes between healthy human individuals. The naive CD8 population came from CD45RO-negative cells selected for CCR7, without terminally differentiated effector memory CD45RA+ cells. The repertoire was sequenced with immunoSEQ multiplex PCR; TCRdb's copy has only in-frame clones and lacks some. The sample includes approximately 2,200,000 clones, about 93% of them seen just once. The specimen sequenced was naive CD8+ T cells from PBMCs. These receptors were collected from a young man in good health. Some clones in this sample may be carry-over from other donors' samples.

The V call is TRBV4-1, the J call TRBJ2-2; D not certain. Germline V gives CDR1 MGHRA, CDR2 YSYEKL. The V end lost 3 bases, the J end lost 4 bases, and 9 bases lay between the germline ends. This CDR3 is 14 amino acids long. The CDR3 sequence: CASSHRLSTGELFF. Written as DNA, the CDR3 is TGCGCCAGCAGCCATCGACTCAGCACCGGGGAGCTGTTTTTT.

The chain couples TRBV6-4 to TRBJ2-7, with 10 bases lining up with TRBD2. Germline lookup yields CDR1 MRHNA and CDR2 SNTAGT. The CDR3 contains 16 residues. The V and J ends lost 5 bases and 3 bases, in that order; junction bases with no gene match: 10. CDR3: CASSWILAGDRYEQYF. The CDR3 DNA reads TGTGCCAGCAGTTGGATCCTAGCGGGAGACCGCTACGAGCAGTACTTC.

The chain employs TRBV27 and TRBJ2-3, with 11 bases matching TRBD1. The length of the CDR3 is 17 residues. CDR1 and CDR2 from the germline V gene are MNHEY and SMNVEV (reference sequence). Germline trimming cut 8 bases from V and 6 bases from J; bases unmatched to any gene: 16. The DNA for the CDR3 is TGTGCCAGCCGGATCGGACGGACAGGGGGCAGAGGGGATACGCAGTATTTT. Encoded protein: CASRIGRTGGRGDTQYF.

This chain uses TRBV5-5 with TRBJ2-7; D unclear. This CDR3 has 13 amino acids. Deletions cut 1 base from V and 2 bases from J, with 7 bases between. Germline V gene data show CDR1 as SGHKS and CDR2 as YYEKEE (reference sequence). CDR3 sequence: CASSLRGTYEQYF. The CDR3 nucleotides are TGTGCCAGCAGCTTGCGTGGAACCTACGAGCAGTACTTC.

The chain recombines TRBV28 with TRBJ1-6; D gene uncertain. From germline, CDR1 is MDHEN and CDR2 SYDVKM. The CDR3 sequence is 14 residues long. V shed 3 bases and J shed 9 bases, with 12 bases lying between them. CDR3 coding DNA: TGTGCCAGCAGTTTCCCGGTGAGAGGTTCACCCCTCCACTTT. Its translation: CASSFPVRGSPLHF.

The V and J genes are TRBV27 and TRBJ1-2; D is perhaps TRBD1 (5 bases). V shed 6 bases and J shed 6 bases, with 17 bases lying between them. Looked up from germline, CDR1 is MNHEY and CDR2 is SMNVEV (reference sequence). The CDR3 spans 14 residues. CDR3 DNA: TGTGCCAGCAGCTCCTTCGGGACGGAACATGGCTACACCTTC. Protein: CASSSFGTEHGYTF.

The chain links TRBV9 to TRBJ1-2, with D perhaps matching TRBD1 (5 bases). The CDR3 sequence is 16 residues long. V shed 4 bases and J shed 2 bases, with 18 bases lying between them. Germline lookup yields CDR1 SGDLS and CDR2 YYNGEE. Here the CDR3 DNA reads TGTGCCAGCAGCACCAATTTCGACGCAGGGAACTATGGCTACACCTTC. It specifies CASSTNFDAGNYGYTF. The whole variable domain, filled in from reference TRBV9 and TRBJ1-2, reads DSGVTQTPKHLITATGQRVTLRCSPRSGDLSVYWYQQSLDQGLQFLIQYYNGEERAKGNILERFSAQQFPDLHSELNLSSLELGDSALYFCASSTNFDAGNYGYTFGSGTRLTVV.

A single count supports this clone. This chain connects TRBV5-6 to TRBJ2-2; 8 bases are shared with TRBD1. This CDR3 has 16 residues. CDR1 and CDR2 (germline): SGHDT, YYEEEE. V shed 0 bases and J 1 base; nucleotides not matched to a gene: 2. The CDR3 DNA is TGTGCCAGCAGCTTGGCCGGGACAGGGAACACCGGGGAGCTGTTTTTT. Translation: CASSLAGTGNTGELFF. The full variable domain, rest sourced from reference TRBV5-6 and TRBJ2-2, is DAGVTQSPTHLIKTRGQQVTLRCSPKSGHDTVSWYQQALGQGPQFIFQYYEEEERQRGNFPDRFSGHQFPNYSSELNVNALLLGDSALYLCASSLAGTGNTGELFFGEGSRLTVL.

The chain has TRBV5-4 and TRBJ2-2; TRBD2 might be the D (6 bases). This CDR3 region has 16 residues. V lost 4 bases and J 0 bases, leaving 13 bases between the germline ends. Germline assignment: CDR1 SGHNT and CDR2 YYREEE (reference sequence). DNA of the CDR3: TGTGCCAGCAGCCCGGGACTTGTCTCGAACACCGGGGAGCTGTTTTTT. Translation: CASSPGLVSNTGELFF.

V gene TRBV16 combines with J gene TRBJ2-7, with 7 bases aligning to TRBD2. The CDR3 covers 15 residues. The J segment lost 0 bases and the V segment lost 4 bases, leaving 6 bases of the junction unmatched. CDR1 is KGHSY and CDR2 is FQNENV in the germline V gene. The CDR3 DNA sequence: TGTGCCAGCAGCCGACCAGCGGGGAGCTCCTACGAGCAGTACTTC. It encodes CASSRPAGSSYEQYF.

The chain couples TRBV4-3 to TRBJ2-6; D is unclear. Germline CDR1 is LGHNA and CDR2 is YSLEER. Trimming cost V 0 bases and J 0 bases, with 12 bases left between them. CDR3 length: 18 residues. CDR3 sequence (DNA): TGCGCCAGCAGCCAAGATGCGCGAGGCCCCTCTGGGGCCAACGTCCTGACTTTC. Its translation: CASSQDARGPSGANVLTF.